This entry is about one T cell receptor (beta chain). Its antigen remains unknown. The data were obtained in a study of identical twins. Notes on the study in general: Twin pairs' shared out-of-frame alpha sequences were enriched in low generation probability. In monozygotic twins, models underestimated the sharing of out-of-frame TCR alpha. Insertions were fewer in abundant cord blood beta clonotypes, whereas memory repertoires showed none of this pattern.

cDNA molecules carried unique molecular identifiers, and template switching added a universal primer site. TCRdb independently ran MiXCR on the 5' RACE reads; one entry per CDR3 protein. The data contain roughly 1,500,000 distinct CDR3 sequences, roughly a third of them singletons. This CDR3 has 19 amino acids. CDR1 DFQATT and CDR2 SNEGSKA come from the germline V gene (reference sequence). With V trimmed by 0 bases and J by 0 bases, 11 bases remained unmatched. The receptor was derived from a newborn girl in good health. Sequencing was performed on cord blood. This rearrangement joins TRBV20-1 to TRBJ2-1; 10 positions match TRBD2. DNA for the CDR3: TGCAGTGCTAGAGATCAGCGGACTAGCGGTTGGAGCTCCTACAATGAGCAGTTCTTC. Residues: CSARDQRTSGWSSYNEQFF.